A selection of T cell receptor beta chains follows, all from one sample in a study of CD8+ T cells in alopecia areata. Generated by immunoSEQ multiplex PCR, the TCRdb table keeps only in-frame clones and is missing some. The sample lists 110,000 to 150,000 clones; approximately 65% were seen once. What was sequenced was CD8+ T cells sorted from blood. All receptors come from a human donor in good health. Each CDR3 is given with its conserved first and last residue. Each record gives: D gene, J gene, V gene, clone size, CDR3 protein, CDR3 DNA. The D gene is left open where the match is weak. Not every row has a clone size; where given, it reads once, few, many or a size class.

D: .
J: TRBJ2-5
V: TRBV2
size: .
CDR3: CASSVFRDEETQYF
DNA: TGTGCCAGCAGTGTATTCCGGGACGAAGAGACCCAGTACTTC

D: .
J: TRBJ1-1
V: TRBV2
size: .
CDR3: CASTKAQGKAFF
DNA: TGTGCCAGCACCAAGGCGCAGGGGAAGGCTTTCTTT

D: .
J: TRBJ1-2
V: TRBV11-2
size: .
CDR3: CASSLTTYNYGYTF
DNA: TGTGCCAGCAGCTTGACGACCTATAACTATGGCTACACCTTC

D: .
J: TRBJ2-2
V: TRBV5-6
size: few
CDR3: CASSLFGVNTGELFF
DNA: TGTGCCAGCAGCTTGTTCGGGGTGAACACCGGGGAGCTGTTTTTT

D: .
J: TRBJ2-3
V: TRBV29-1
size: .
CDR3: CSADTGTHTDTQYF
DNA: TGCAGCGCGGACACAGGGACTCACACAGATACGCAGTATTTT

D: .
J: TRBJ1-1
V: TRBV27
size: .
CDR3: CASSFDPGTEAFF
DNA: TGTGCCAGCAGTTTCGACCCAGGGACTGAAGCTTTCTTT

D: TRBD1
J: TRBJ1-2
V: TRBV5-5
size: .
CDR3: CASRYSTGEDGYTF
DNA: TGTGCCAGCAGATACTCCACAGGGGAAGATGGCTACACCTTC

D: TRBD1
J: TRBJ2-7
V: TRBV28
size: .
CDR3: CASSPNRGRVTYEQYF
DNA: TGTGCCAGCAGTCCTAACAGGGGCCGCGTTACCTACGAGCAGTACTTC

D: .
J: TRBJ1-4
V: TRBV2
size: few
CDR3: CASSNRALGTNEKLFF
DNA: TGTGCCAGCAGTAACCGGGCCTTGGGAACTAATGAAAAACTGTTTTTT

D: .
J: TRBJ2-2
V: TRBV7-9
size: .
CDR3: CASRAPGLSGELFF
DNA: TGTGCCAGCAGGGCTCCGGGACTCTCTGGGGAGCTGTTTTTT

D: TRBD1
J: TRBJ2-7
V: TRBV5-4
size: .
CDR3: CASSPGQGAYEQYF
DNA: TGTGCCAGCAGCCCGGGACAGGGGGCCTACGAGCAGTACTTC

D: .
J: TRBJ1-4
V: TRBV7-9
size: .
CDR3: CASSASGPDYEKLFF
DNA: TGTGCCAGCAGCGCCTCCGGGCCCGATTATGAAAAACTGTTTTTT

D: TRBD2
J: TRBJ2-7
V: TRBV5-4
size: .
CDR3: CASSTTGLAGASAYEQYF
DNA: TGTGCCAGCAGCACGACGGGACTAGCGGGAGCCTCTGCCTACGAGCAGTACTTC

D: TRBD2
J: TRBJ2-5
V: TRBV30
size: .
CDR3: CAWRARTSGFGQETQYF
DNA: TGTGCCTGGAGAGCAAGGACTAGCGGGTTCGGTCAAGAGACCCAGTACTTC

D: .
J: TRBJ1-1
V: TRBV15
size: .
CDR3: CATSRENIEQAEAFF
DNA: TGTGCCACCAGCAGAGAGAACATCGAACAGGCTGAAGCTTTCTTT

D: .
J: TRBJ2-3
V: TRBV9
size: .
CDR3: CASSEGTGPTNTQYF
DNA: TGTGCCAGCAGCGAGGGGACGGGCCCCACGAATACGCAGTATTTT

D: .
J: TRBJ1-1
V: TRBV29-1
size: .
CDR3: CSYIGGAVYDTEAFF
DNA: TGCAGCTACATAGGGGGGGCGGTGTACGACACTGAAGCTTTCTTT

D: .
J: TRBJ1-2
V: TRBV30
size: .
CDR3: CAWTLYTF
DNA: TGTGCCTGGACCCTCTACACCTTC

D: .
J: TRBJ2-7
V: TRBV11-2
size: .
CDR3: CASRYGTLYEQYF
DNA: TGTGCCAGCCGATATGGGACTCTCTACGAGCAGTACTTC

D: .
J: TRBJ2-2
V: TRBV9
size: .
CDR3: CASSPGAGELFF
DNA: TGTGCCAGCAGCCCCGGCGCCGGGGAGCTGTTTTTT

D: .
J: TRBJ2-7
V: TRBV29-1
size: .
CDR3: CSVEVAGDYEQYF
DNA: TGCAGCGTTGAGGTAGCAGGAGACTACGAGCAGTACTTC

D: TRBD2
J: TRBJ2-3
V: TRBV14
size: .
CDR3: CASSQVLAGVTDTQYF
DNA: TGTGCCAGCAGCCAAGTACTAGCGGGGGTCACAGATACGCAGTATTTT

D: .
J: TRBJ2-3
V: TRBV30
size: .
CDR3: CAWRGILGTDTQYF
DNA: TGTGCCTGGAGGGGGATCCTCGGCACAGATACGCAGTATTTT

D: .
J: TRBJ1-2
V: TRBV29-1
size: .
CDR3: CSVETRDGYTF
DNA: TGCAGCGTTGAAACCCGGGACGGCTACACCTTC

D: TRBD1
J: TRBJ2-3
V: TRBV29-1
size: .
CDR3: CSAPTGITTDTQYF
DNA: TGCAGCGCGCCGACAGGGATAACGACAGATACGCAGTATTTT

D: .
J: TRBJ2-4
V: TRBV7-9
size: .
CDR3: CASSSPGMGHQYF
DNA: TGTGCCAGCAGCTCCCCCGGCATGGGTCATCAGTACTTC

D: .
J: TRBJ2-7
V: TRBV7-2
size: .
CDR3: CASSLGSRQEQYF
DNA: TGTGCCAGCAGCTTAGGGTCAAGGCAGGAGCAGTACTTC

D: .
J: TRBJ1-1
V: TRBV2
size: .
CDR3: CASSPTGLNTEAFF
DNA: TGTGCCAGCAGTCCAACCGGATTGAACACTGAAGCTTTCTTT

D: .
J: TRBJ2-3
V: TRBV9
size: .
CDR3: CASSEAVRSGGDTQYF
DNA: TGTGCCAGCAGCGAGGCGGTGAGGAGCGGAGGAGATACGCAGTATTTT

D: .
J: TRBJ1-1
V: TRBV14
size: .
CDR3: CASSQATPGPETEAFF
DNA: TGTGCCAGCAGCCAAGCCACACCGGGACCAGAGACTGAAGCTTTCTTT

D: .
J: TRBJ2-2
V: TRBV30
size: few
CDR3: CAWSGGLNTGELFF
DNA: TGTGCCTGGAGTGGTGGGTTGAACACCGGGGAGCTGTTTTTT

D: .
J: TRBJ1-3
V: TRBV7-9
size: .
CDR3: CASSGTGSNGDTIYF
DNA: TGTGCCAGCAGCGGAACAGGATCTAATGGGGACACCATATATTTT

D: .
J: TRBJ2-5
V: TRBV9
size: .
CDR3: CASKSGGEETQYF
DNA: TGTGCCAGCAAGAGCGGCGGAGAAGAGACCCAGTACTTC

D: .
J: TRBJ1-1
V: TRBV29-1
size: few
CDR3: CSVSGTKGVNTEAFF
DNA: TGCAGCGTCTCCGGGACTAAGGGGGTGAACACTGAAGCTTTCTTT

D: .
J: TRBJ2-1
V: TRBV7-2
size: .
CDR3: CASSLLETYNEQFF
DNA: TGTGCCAGCAGCTTATTAGAGACCTACAATGAGCAGTTCTTC

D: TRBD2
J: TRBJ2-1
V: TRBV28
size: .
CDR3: CASSFGTSGNNEQFF
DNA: TGTGCCAGCAGTTTCGGGACTAGCGGTAACAATGAGCAGTTCTTC

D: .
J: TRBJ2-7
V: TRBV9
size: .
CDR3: CASSQGVGAGDGEQYF
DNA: TGTGCCAGCAGCCAGGGGGTCGGAGCGGGAGACGGCGAGCAGTACTTC

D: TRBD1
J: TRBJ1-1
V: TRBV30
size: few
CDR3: CAWGQGRTEAFF
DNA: TGTGCCTGGGGACAGGGGAGGACTGAAGCTTTCTTT

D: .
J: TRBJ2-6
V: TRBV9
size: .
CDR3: CASKGGGANVLTF
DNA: TGTGCCAGCAAAGGCGGTGGGGCCAACGTCCTGACTTTC

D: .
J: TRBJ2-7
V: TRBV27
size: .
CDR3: CASTREPGVEQYF
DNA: TGTGCCAGCACCCGGGAGCCCGGGGTCGAGCAGTACTTC

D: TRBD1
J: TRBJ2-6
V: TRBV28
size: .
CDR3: CASTLGQGAVGANVLTF
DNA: TGTGCCAGCACCCTTGGACAGGGGGCAGTTGGGGCCAACGTCCTGACTTTC

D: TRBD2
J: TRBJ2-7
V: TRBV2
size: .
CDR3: CASSPGGSPYEQYF
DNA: TGTGCCAGCAGCCCGGGAGGGAGTCCCTACGAGCAGTACTTC

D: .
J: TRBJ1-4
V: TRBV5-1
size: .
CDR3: CASSLVGPNEKLFF
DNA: TGCGCCAGCAGCTTGGTCGGGCCCAATGAAAAACTGTTTTTT

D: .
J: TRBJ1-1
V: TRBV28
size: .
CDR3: CASSLVAGANTEAFF
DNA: TGTGCCAGCAGTTTAGTGGCAGGGGCTAACACTGAAGCTTTCTTT

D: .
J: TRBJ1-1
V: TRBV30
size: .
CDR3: CAGGDSGTNTEAFF
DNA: TGTGCCGGAGGGGACTCGGGGACGAACACTGAAGCTTTCTTT

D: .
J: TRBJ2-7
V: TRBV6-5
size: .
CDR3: CASSQLRGLEQYF
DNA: TGTGCCAGCAGTCAACTGCGGGGGCTTGAGCAGTACTTC

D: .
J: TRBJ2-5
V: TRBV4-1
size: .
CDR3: CASSPFRGHGTQYF
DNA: TGCGCCAGCAGCCCGTTTCGGGGGCATGGGACCCAGTACTTC

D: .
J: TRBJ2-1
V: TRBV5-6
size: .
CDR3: CASSTRWSASSYNEQFF
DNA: TGTGCCAGCAGCACTAGATGGTCAGCGAGCTCCTACAATGAGCAGTTCTTC